This entry lists 18 T cell receptor beta chains sequenced from one sample in a study of human T cells and chemical hapten exposure. Individual cDNA molecules (in the library) carried attached unique molecular identifiers. Each CDR3 protein gets one entry after TCRdb re-called the reads with MiXCR. The sample yields more than 100,000 distinct CDR3 sequences, approximately 9% seen once. Researchers extracted total RNA from unfractionated whole blood. What was sequenced was whole blood. The receptors come from a human donor in good health. Some clones in this sample may be carry-over from other donors' samples.

There are many counts of this clonotype. The V gene is TRBV6-5, the J gene TRBJ2-6; maybe TRBD1 (6 bases). V was shortened by 0 bases and J by 4 bases, with 13 bases between the two germline ends. Germline V gene sequence: CDR1 MNHEY, CDR2 SVGAGI. The CDR3 is 17 amino acids. This CDR3 is CASSYSTGSGGANVLTF. CDR3 nucleotides: TGTGCCAGCAGTTACTCGACAGGTTCTGGAGGGGCCAACGTCCTGACTTTC.

The chain has TRBV7-8 and TRBJ2-7; perhaps TRBD2 as D (6 bases). Between the trimmed V and J ends, which lost 2 bases and 9 bases, there was a span of 23 bases. Per germline, CDR1 SGHVS and CDR2 FQNEAQ. The CDR3 is 16 amino acids. CDR3 sequence: CASSLIPGLTQVGQYF. The CDR3 nucleotides are TGTGCCAGCAGCTTAATTCCGGGACTTACCCAGGTCGGGCAGTACTTC.

This clonotype was seen repeatedly, ten times or more. The chain employs TRBV20-1 and TRBJ2-1; 8 bases match TRBD2. The junction had 4 bases not matched to a gene; V was cut back by 3 bases and J by 0 bases. Germline V gives CDR1 DFQATT, CDR2 SNEGSKA (reference sequence). The CDR3 length is 15 residues. The CDR3 DNA sequence: TGCAGTGCTAGTGCCGGGACTAGCTCCTACAATGAGCAGTTCTTC. Amino acid sequence: CSASAGTSSYNEQFF.

This clonotype occurred many times. V usage is TRBV20-1 and J usage is TRBJ2-7, with D possibly matching TRBD2 (5 bases). The CDR3 is made up of 11 amino acids. The germline gives CDR1 DFQATT, CDR2 SNEGSKA (reference sequence). V lost 3 bases and J lost 7, with 10 bases in between. The CDR3 nucleotides read TGCAGTGCTAGTCGGGGTGGGGAGCAGTACTTC. Translating gives CSASRGGEQYF.

This clonotype was recorded a few times. The J gene is TRBJ1-5, the V gene TRBV7-9, with 8 bases fitting TRBD1. The germline CDR1 and CDR2 sequences are SEHNR and FQNEAQ (reference sequence). Trimming at V came to 1 base and at J to 7 bases, leaving 18 bases not matched to a gene. This CDR3 is 19 amino acids long. CDR3 amino acids: CASSLGTGRGSKDDQPQHF. The CDR3 bases are TGTGCCAGCAGCTTAGGGACAGGGAGGGGTAGTAAGGATGACCAGCCCCAGCATTTT.

This clonotype has only a few counts. The rearrangement links TRBV4-3 to TRBJ2-4; TRBD1 matches at 9 bases. This CDR3 has 15 amino acids. The germline gives CDR1 LGHNA, CDR2 YSLEER. V shed 1 base and J 9 bases; nucleotides not matched to a gene: 7. In nucleotides, the CDR3 is TGCGCCAGCAGCCAAGGGGACAGGGTAAACGGCATTCAGTACTTC. Its translation: CASSQGDRVNGIQYF.

This clonotype has more than one count but fewer than ten. This chain links TRBV20-1 with TRBJ2-5, with D possibly matching TRBD1 (6 bases). Trimming left V 1 base short and J 1 base short, with 13 bases between. This CDR3 is 15 amino acids long. Germline values: CDR1 DFQATT, CDR2 SNEGSKA (reference sequence). CDR3 DNA: TGCAGTGCTAGAGGGAAGTCAGGGGCCCAAGAGACCCAGTACTTC. Encoded protein: CSARGKSGAQETQYF.

The gene calls are TRBV4-1 and TRBJ2-2, with 9 bases lining up with TRBD2. V lost 5 bases to trimming and J lost 1 base; unmatched junction nucleotides: 2. The CDR3 contains 15 residues. Per the germline V gene, CDR1 is MGHRA and CDR2 is YSYEKL. For the CDR3, the DNA is TGCGCCAGCAGCTATAGCGGGGGGAACACCGGGGAGCTGTTTTTT. It encodes CASSYSGGNTGELFF.

This clonotype was recorded a few times. This chain connects TRBV7-6 to TRBJ2-3; perhaps TRBD1 as D (5 bases). This CDR3 has 13 amino acids. The germline gives CDR1 SGHVS, CDR2 FNYEAQ. V was trimmed by 7 bases and J by 2 bases, leaving 10 bases between them. CDR3 region: CASNYRSTDTQYF. For the CDR3, the DNA is TGTGCCAGCAACTACAGGTCCACAGATACGCAGTATTTT.

This clonotype was counted many times. The chain joins TRBV11-2 to TRBJ1-1, with a tentative D call TRBD1 (6 bases). This CDR3 is built from 16 residues. V was pared by 5 bases and J by 5 bases, with 21 bases between. CDR1 and CDR2 from the germline V gene are SGHAT and FQNNGV. CDR3 in DNA: TGTGCCAGCAGCCAGAGCCAGTCCGGGGGCTCGACTGAAGCTTTCTTT. Protein: CASSQSQSGGSTEAFF.

This clonotype was detected only a few times. This CDR3 reads CASSRGIYEQYF. The CDR3 bases are TGCGCCAGCAGCAGGGGCATCTACGAGCAGTACTTC. The rearrangement uses TRBV10-2 and TRBJ2-7; tentative D call: TRBD1 (6 bases). The V end was cut by 6 bases, the J end by 3 bases, with 9 bases between. Per the germline V gene, CDR1 is WSHSY and CDR2 is SAAADI. There are 12 residues in the CDR3.

The rearrangement links TRBV6-5 to TRBJ2-1; D unclear. Germline CDR1 and CDR2: MNHEY and SVGAGI. V shed 6 bases and J shed 0 bases, with 21 bases lying between them. CDR3 length: 18 amino acids. As DNA, the CDR3 is TGTGCCAGCAGCCCCGACTCCGACCGAGGTAGCTCCTACAATGAGCAGTTCTTC. Translation: CASSPDSDRGSSYNEQFF.

This clonotype has ten or more counts. This sequence joins TRBV20-1 and TRBJ1-5; TRBD1 matches 7 bases. V lost 2 bases to trimming and J lost 3 bases; unmatched junction nucleotides: 16. The germline V gene has CDR1 DFQATT and CDR2 SNEGSKA (reference sequence). The CDR3 sequence is 18 residues long. The CDR3 protein is CSARPYRTSGQFNQPQHF. The CDR3, as DNA: TGCAGTGCTAGACCCTACAGAACGTCGGGACAGTTCAATCAGCCCCAGCATTTT.

This clonotype was observed a few times. This CDR3 reads CASSLRQSLPYEQYF. Here the CDR3 DNA reads TGTGCCAGCAGTCTTCGACAGTCCCTTCCCTACGAGCAGTACTTC. The gene calls are TRBV6-2 or TRBV6-3 and TRBJ2-7; maybe TRBD1 (5 bases). CDR3 size: 15 residues. The V end lost 5 bases, the J end lost 2 bases, and 16 bases lay between the germline ends. Germline V gene data show CDR1 as MNHEY and CDR2 as SVGEGT.

This clonotype was detected only a few times. The CDR3 DNA follows: TGCAGCGGCAGGTTCAACCAAGAGACCCAGTACTTC. It codes for CSGRFNQETQYF. This rearrangement joins TRBV29-1 to TRBJ2-5; the D is unclear. CDR1 and CDR2 (germline): SQVTM, ANQGSEA. This CDR3 contains 12 residues. The germline V and J ends were trimmed by 7 bases and 0 bases, with 9 bases remaining between them.

This chain uses TRBV4-2 with TRBJ1-5; 7 nucleotides line up with TRBD1. Trimming cost V 0 bases and J 5 bases; bases outside gene matches: 7. CDR1 and CDR2 from the germline V gene are LGHNA and YNFKEQ. CDR3 size: 16 residues. CDR3 protein: CASSQEGGTVDQPQHF. The CDR3 DNA sequence: TGTGCCAGCAGCCAAGAAGGGGGGACAGTCGATCAGCCCCAGCATTTT.

This clonotype turned up a few times. The chain carries TRBV19 and TRBJ2-2; D is possibly TRBD2 (5 bases). The CDR3 contains 15 residues. Germline V gene lookup returns CDR1 LNHDA and CDR2 SQIVND (reference sequence). V dropped 7 bases and J dropped 5 bases, with 17 bases sitting between them. In nucleotides, the CDR3 is TGTGCCAGTAATGGCCAGGACTCTGGAACCGGGGAGCTGTTTTTT. Its translation is CASNGQDSGTGELFF.

This clonotype was detected many times. V is TRBV29-1 and J is TRBJ1-1; D unclear. Trimming cost V 5 bases and J 2 bases, with 6 bases left between them. The CDR3 consists of 11 residues. Germline V CDR1 and CDR2: SQVTM, ANQGSEA. In DNA, the CDR3 is TGCAGCGTTAGACCCAACACTGAAGCTTTCTTT. This gives the protein CSVRPNTEAFF.